These T cell receptor beta chains were read from a single sample in a study of blood T cell repertoires in COVID-19. Using immunoSEQ multiplex PCR, the repertoire was profiled, and TCRdb retains in-frame clones only, with some absent. The data contain some 97,000 clones, over 80% of them singletons. The sequenced sample was peripheral blood. The receptors originated from a man aged 45-60 years with active or convalescent COVID-19. CDR3s include the opening cysteine and the closing phenylalanine or tryptophan. Each record gives: J gene, V gene, CDR3 protein.

>TRBJ2-7|TRBV7-2
CASSYTGTGAYEQYF
>TRBJ1-4|TRBV27
CASSLQYATNEKLFF
>TRBJ1-5|TRBV15
CATSRDLREPQHF
>TRBJ2-1|TRBV11-2
CASSLAGANEQFF
>TRBJ2-5|TRBV2
CASSEDGLVKETQYF
>TRBJ1-5|TRBV7-9
CASSGPGQGNAPQHF
>TRBJ2-3|TRBV9
CASSARTSGRFTDTQYF
>TRBJ1-5|TRBV5-1
CASSEGQVNQPQHF
>TRBJ1-5|TRBV5-1
CASSSQDRGRDQPQHF
>TRBJ1-5|TRBV10-3
CAISDSPGDNQPQHF
>TRBJ2-3|TRBV7-6
CASSFESTDTQYF
>TRBJ2-2|TRBV7-2
CASSLVTSMTGELFF
>TRBJ2-3|TRBV9
CASSVDPGGRSDTQYF
>TRBJ1-1|TRBV7-9
CASSYWTGITEAFF
>TRBJ1-2|TRBV5-6
CASSSIRQPSYGYTF
>TRBJ2-3|TRBV24-1
CATSDLTVGATDTQYF
>TRBJ1-2|TRBV28
CASLPTKGLGYTF
>TRBJ1-5|TRBV18
CASSETGNQPQHF
>TRBJ2-1|TRBV5-1
CASSTQGSSYNEQFF
>TRBJ2-2|TRBV11-3
CASSPGEGLAGDPGELFF
>TRBJ2-3|TRBV11-3
CASSLKVGTGGTLGQYF
>TRBJ2-7|TRBV6-5
CASRDISIYEQYF
>TRBJ2-7|TRBV5-4
CASSLAGTGFRYEQYF
>TRBJ2-1|TRBV5-5
CASSSGLAGMEQFF
>TRBJ1-5|TRBV10-2
CASSDGRGNQPQHF
>TRBJ1-6|TRBV6-5
CASSRDTKNSPLHF
>TRBJ2-5|TRBV14
CASSQEGGVTQYF
>TRBJ2-1|TRBV21-1
CASSKGLAGDYSYNEQFF
>TRBJ2-1|TRBV27
CASSRQGGNEQFF
>TRBJ2-5|TRBV2
CATRIDITETQYF
>TRBJ1-5|TRBV6-5
CASSYSNRGDQPQHF
>TRBJ2-3|TRBV12-5
CASGQGLEERDTQYF
>TRBJ2-1|TRBV5-4
CASSLSGEGLNEQFF
>TRBJ2-7|TRBV3-1/TRBV3-2
CASSQEIIADPYEQYF
>TRBJ2-5|TRBV30
CAWSVTRSQETQYF
>TRBJ2-7|TRBV5-1
CASSPGQDYEQYF
>TRBJ2-5|TRBV7-6
CASSRGQIQGVTQYF
>TRBJ1-4|TRBV2
CASRGTQGTGEKLFF
>TRBJ2-7|TRBV19
CASSSPLAGAYEQYF
>TRBJ2-7|TRBV5-1
CASSLVGQGIDEQYF
>TRBJ1-1|TRBV10-2
CASSELIGQSTEAFF
>TRBJ2-3|TRBV10-2
CASSESIGVDTDTQYF
>TRBJ1-5|TRBV2
CASTSEGGRSNQPQHF
>TRBJ1-5|TRBV11-3
CASSGGASQPQHF
>TRBJ1-2|TRBV6-5
CASTRTQGIYGYTF
>TRBJ2-3|TRBV7-2
CASSFRDTQYF
>TRBJ2-7|TRBV29-1
CSVGQGAGEQYF
>TRBJ2-7|TRBV5-1
CASSLGLAHEQYF
>TRBJ1-2|TRBV11-1
CASSSDRFYGYTF
>TRBJ1-2|TRBV6-6
CASSLIELQGVLDGYTF
>TRBJ2-1|TRBV29-1
CSVWIGTEQFF
>TRBJ2-5|TRBV6-2/TRBV6-3
CASSYIPTGRRGETQYF
>TRBJ2-1|TRBV5-1
CASSLLGDGSEQFF
>TRBJ2-7|TRBV5-6
CASSFHYEQYF
>TRBJ1-2|TRBV30
CAWSLTGRPYGYTF